These 25 T cell receptor beta chains were sequenced from one sample in a study of identifying expanded T cells in peripheral blood. Using immunoSEQ multiplex PCR, the repertoire was profiled, and TCRdb retains in-frame clones only, with some absent. Of about 81,000 clones in the sample, 84% were seen once. The sample comprised blood. The receptor source for this set is a person aged 18 to 75 in good health.

This clone was found a few times. This chain joins TRBV28 and TRBJ1-5, with 7 bases matching TRBD1. V trimming: 3 bases; J trimming: 6 bases; junction bases outside the gene matches: 8. Germline V gene lookup returns CDR1 MDHEN and CDR2 SYDVKM. This CDR3 is built from 15 residues. CDR3 amino acids: CASSLADRASQPQHF. CDR3 in DNA: TGTGCCAGCAGTTTGGCCGACAGGGCAAGTCAGCCCCAGCATTTT.

The genes are TRBV19 and TRBJ2-7; 11 nucleotides align to TRBD2. The CDR3 extends over 16 amino acids. Germline V gene lookup returns CDR1 LNHDA and CDR2 SQIVND (reference sequence). Trimming cost V 5 bases and J 5 bases; bases outside gene matches: 11. This chain's CDR3 is CASSSFTSGSFNEQYF. The CDR3 bases are TGTGCCAGTAGTTCCTTTACTAGCGGGAGTTTCAACGAGCAGTACTTC.

This chain links TRBV28 with TRBJ2-3; 7 positions agree with TRBD2. The CDR3 loop spans 15 amino acids. Germline V gene sequence: CDR1 MDHEN, CDR2 SYDVKM. The V and J ends lost 4 bases and 2 bases, in that order; junction bases with no gene match: 6. The CDR3: CASSSGGGNTDTQYF. The CDR3 DNA reads TGTGCCAGCAGTTCGGGCGGGGGAAACACAGATACGCAGTATTTT.

This chain joins TRBV27 and TRBJ1-2; 10 nucleotides line up with TRBD1. V dropped 8 bases and J dropped 6; count of bases not matched to a gene: 12. The CDR3 loop spans 15 amino acids. CDR1 is MNHEY and CDR2 is SMNVEV in the germline V gene (reference sequence). The CDR3 region is CASALTQTGGDGYTF. CDR3 bases: TGTGCCAGCGCCCTTACCCAGACAGGGGGCGATGGCTACACCTTC.

This chain uses TRBV7-2 with TRBJ2-7; D possibly corresponds to TRBD1 (5 bases). The CDR3 is made up of 13 amino acids. Per germline, CDR1 SGHTA and CDR2 FQGNSA. Trimming cost V 1 base and J 6 bases, with 10 bases left between them. The CDR3 DNA is TGTGCCAGCAGCTTAGGTCTCAGGGTCGAGCAGTACTTC. It translates to CASSLGLRVEQYF.

The rearrangement uses TRBV30 and TRBJ1-5, with D possibly being TRBD1 (6 bases). CDR1 and CDR2 from the germline V gene are GTSNPN and SVGIG (reference sequence). This CDR3 is 16 amino acids long. Trimming took 0 bases from V and 3 from J, leaving 15 bases between them. CDR3 loop: CAWSVRSDRFNQPQHF. The CDR3 DNA is TGTGCCTGGAGTGTACGGTCCGACAGGTTCAATCAGCCCCAGCATTTT.

The chain recombines TRBV7-3 with TRBJ2-1; D might be TRBD2 (7 bases). Trimming removed 2 bases at V and 5 bases at J, with 13 bases between. The CDR3 runs to 15 residues. The V gene's germline CDR1 is SGHTA and CDR2 FQGTGA. This chain's CDR3 is CASSLRGARNNEQFF. The CDR3 DNA reads TGTGCCAGCAGCTTACGGGGGGCCCGGAACAATGAGCAGTTCTTC.

The chain employs TRBV6-5 and TRBJ2-2; 7 nucleotides match TRBD2. CDR1 and CDR2 from the germline V gene are MNHEY and SVGAGI. The length of the CDR3 is 16 residues. Trimming removed 0 bases from V and 5 bases from J; junction bases left unmatched: 6. The CDR3 sequence is CASSYSSGGGTGELFF. As DNA, the CDR3 is TGTGCCAGCAGTTACTCCTCGGGGGGTGGAACCGGGGAGCTGTTTTTT.

This clone was found once. The chain uses TRBV10-3 and TRBJ1-4, with D possibly TRBD1 on 6 matching bases. This CDR3 spans 15 amino acids. The V end was cut by 0 bases, the J end by 7 bases, with 12 bases between. The V gene's germline CDR1 is ENHRY and CDR2 SYGVKD. The CDR3 coding sequence is TGTGCCATCAGTGAGTCGCGGGACACACTTGAAAAACTGTTTTTT. As protein: CAISESRDTLEKLFF.

The chain links TRBV4-3 to TRBJ2-5, with 7 bases fitting TRBD1. The J call may be incorrect, as the DNA end agrees better with TRBJ2-7. CDR1 and CDR2 from the germline V gene are LGHNA and YSLEER. CDR3 size: 16 residues. CDR3 DNA: TGCGCCAGCAGCCAAGATAGTGGAGACAGGGCCTACGAGCAGTACTTC. This encodes CASSQDSGDRAYEQYF.

CDR3 region: CASSPAGNEQYF. In DNA, the CDR3 is TGTGCCAGCAGCCCCGCAGGGAACGAGCAGTACTTC. The rearrangement links TRBV7-2 to TRBJ2-7; tentative D call: TRBD1 (5 bases). Per the germline V gene, CDR1 is SGHTA and CDR2 is FQGNSA. The CDR3 contains 12 residues. V was clipped by 5 bases and J by 5 bases, with 10 bases between them.

This clone was picked up one time. The V and J genes are TRBV5-4 and TRBJ1-5; D unresolved. The germline V gene encodes CDR1 SGHNT and CDR2 YYREEE (reference sequence). Trimming removed 0 bases from V and 5 bases from J, with 6 bases in between. This CDR3 region has 13 residues. Here the CDR3 reads CASSLERDQPQHF. The CDR3 bases are TGTGCCAGCAGCTTGGAGAGGGATCAGCCCCAGCATTTT.

The rearrangement uses TRBV19 and TRBJ1-5, with 9 bases lining up with TRBD1. Germline values: CDR1 LNHDA, CDR2 SQIVND (reference sequence). V lost 4 bases to trimming and J lost 5 bases; unmatched junction nucleotides: 9. This CDR3 has 16 residues. CDR3 residues: CASSTRDRVPHQPQHF. The CDR3 DNA follows: TGTGCCAGTAGTACCCGGGACAGGGTCCCCCATCAGCCCCAGCATTTT.

V usage is TRBV7-6 and J usage is TRBJ2-3; no definite D call. V was cut by 5 bases and J by 0 bases, with 9 bases left in between. The CDR3 is made up of 14 amino acids. Germline V lookup: CDR1 SGHVS, CDR2 FNYEAQ. The CDR3 nucleotides read TGTGCCAGCAGCCAGGATCGCAGCACAGATACGCAGTATTTT. It yields the protein CASSQDRSTDTQYF.

The V gene is TRBV6-6, the J gene TRBJ1-1, with a weak D call TRBD1 (5 bases). CDR3 length: 12 amino acids. V dropped 4 bases and J dropped 8 bases, with 11 bases sitting between them. Looked up from germline, CDR1 is MNHNY and CDR2 is SVGAGI (reference sequence). For the CDR3, the DNA is TGTGCCAGCAGTTTGGGGACCGGCGAAGCTTTCTTT. Protein product: CASSLGTGEAFF.

The gene calls are TRBV28 and TRBJ2-7; 7 bases map to TRBD2. The junction had 3 bases not matched to a gene; V was cut back by 1 base and J by 3 bases. The CDR3 length is 14 residues. Germline lookup yields CDR1 MDHEN and CDR2 SYDVKM. CDR3 bases: TGTGCCAGCAGTTTATTGGGGGAGGGCTACGAGCAGTACTTC. It codes for CASSLLGEGYEQYF.

The rearrangement joins TRBV7-3 to TRBJ2-5; D may correspond to TRBD1 or TRBD2 (5 bases each). V shed 6 bases and J shed 2 bases, with 16 bases lying between them. CDR3 length equals 15 residues. The germline gives CDR1 SGHTA, CDR2 FQGTGA. Here the CDR3 reads CASSRIRGPQETQYF. In nucleotides, the CDR3 is TGTGCCAGCAGTCGAATCCGGGGCCCTCAAGAGACCCAGTACTTC.

The chain couples TRBV5-1 to TRBJ1-1; D is possibly TRBD1 (6 bases). CDR1 and CDR2 from the germline V gene are SGHRS and YFSETQ. V lost 3 bases to trimming and J lost 2 bases, with 11 bases between them. The CDR3 is 14 residues long. For the CDR3, the DNA is TGCGCCAGCAGCTGGACAGCTACAAACACTGAAGCTTTCTTT. This encodes CASSWTATNTEAFF.

This clone showed up just a few times. The chain combines TRBV18 with TRBJ2-7, with 7 bases that match TRBD1. V shed 3 bases, J shed 0 bases, and the junction held 5 bases outside the gene matches. The length of the CDR3 is 15 residues. Germline CDR1 KGHSH, CDR2 LQKENI. Written as DNA, the CDR3 is TGTGCCAGCTCACCCTGGACAGGCGCCTCCTACGAGCAGTACTTC. It yields the protein CASSPWTGASYEQYF.

The chain has TRBV29-1 and TRBJ2-5; TRBD2 matches at 10 bases. Germline loops: CDR1 SQVTM, CDR2 ANQGSEA. The CDR3 is 13 residues long. The J segment lost 5 bases and the V segment lost 4 bases, leaving 4 bases of the junction unmatched. Here the CDR3 DNA reads TGCAGCGTTGTCACTAGCGGGGCGGAGACCCAGTACTTC. It is translated as CSVVTSGAETQYF.

This clone appeared a single time. V usage is TRBV27 and J usage is TRBJ2-4, with D perhaps matching TRBD1 (6 bases). V gave up 4 bases and J gave up 5 bases, with 12 bases separating them. The CDR3 is 14 amino acids. CDR1 is MNHEY and CDR2 is SMNVEV in the germline V gene (reference sequence). CDR3 in DNA: TGTGCCAGCAGTTCACAGGGTCTTGAAAACATTCAGTACTTC. This encodes CASSSQGLENIQYF.

The chain combines TRBV9 with TRBJ2-3; D unresolved. Germline CDR1 and CDR2: SGDLS and YYNGEE. This CDR3 is built from 15 residues. The V end lost 1 base, the J end lost 2 bases, and 11 bases lay between the germline ends. The CDR3 nucleotides are TGTGCCAGCAGCGTAAATAACGGCTACACAGATACGCAGTATTTT. It yields the protein CASSVNNGYTDTQYF.

This clone has a single count. This chain joins TRBV5-6 and TRBJ2-5, with D tentatively TRBD1 (5 bases). Looked up from germline, CDR1 is SGHDT and CDR2 is YYEEEE. This CDR3 region has 14 residues. Trimming took off 0 bases at V and 3 bases at J, with 9 bases between the two ends. Here the CDR3 reads CASSLGGREETQYF. CDR3 sequence (DNA): TGTGCCAGCAGCTTGGGGGGCAGAGAAGAGACCCAGTACTTC. Variable domain in full (rest from reference TRBV5-6 and TRBJ2-5): DAGVTQSPTHLIKTRGQQVTLRCSPKSGHDTVSWYQQALGQGPQFIFQYYEEEERQRGNFPDRFSGHQFPNYSSELNVNALLLGDSALYLCASSLGGREETQYFGPGTRLLVL.

The V gene is TRBV9, the J gene TRBJ2-5, with D unresolved. V was pared by 4 bases and J by 5 bases, with 12 bases between. CDR3 size: 13 residues. Germline V gene lookup returns CDR1 SGDLS and CDR2 YYNGEE. CDR3 sequence (DNA): TGTGCCAGCAGCCGCGTCCCGGAGGAGACCCAGTACTTC. Its protein is CASSRVPEETQYF.

The chain's CDR3 is CASSRMGLETQYF. The CDR3 nucleotides read TGTGCCAGCAGCCGAATGGGGTTAGAGACCCAGTACTTC. The chain employs TRBV14 and TRBJ2-5; D remains ambiguous. The germline CDR1 and CDR2 sequences are SGHDN and FVKESK. The CDR3 has 13 amino acids. V lost 4 bases and J 4 bases, leaving 10 bases between the germline ends.